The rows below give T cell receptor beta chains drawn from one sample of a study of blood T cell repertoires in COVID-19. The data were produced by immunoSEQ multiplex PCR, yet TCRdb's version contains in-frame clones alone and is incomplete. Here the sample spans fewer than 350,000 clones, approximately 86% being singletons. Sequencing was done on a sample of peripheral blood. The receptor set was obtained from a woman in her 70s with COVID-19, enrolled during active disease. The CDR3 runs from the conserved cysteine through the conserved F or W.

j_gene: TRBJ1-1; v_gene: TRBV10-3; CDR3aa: CAISENRGKNTEAFF
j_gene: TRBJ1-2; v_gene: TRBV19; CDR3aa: CASTDRAGDNYGYTF
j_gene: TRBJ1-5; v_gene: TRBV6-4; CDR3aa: CASSDSIGRREGLPQHF
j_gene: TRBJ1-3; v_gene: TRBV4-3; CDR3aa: CASSPARTGSSGNTIYF
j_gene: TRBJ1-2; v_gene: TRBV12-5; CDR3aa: CATLSDGGGYTF
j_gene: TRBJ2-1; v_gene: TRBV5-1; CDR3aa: CASSRTSGTYNEQFF
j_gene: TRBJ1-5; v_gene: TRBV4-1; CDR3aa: CASSQRTGRYQPQHF
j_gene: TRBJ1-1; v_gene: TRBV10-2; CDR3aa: CASSVGARNTEAFF
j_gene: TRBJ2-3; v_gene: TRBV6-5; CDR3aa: CAGRERGASTDTQYF
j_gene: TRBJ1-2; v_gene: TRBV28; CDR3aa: CASTREGLIRSYGYTF
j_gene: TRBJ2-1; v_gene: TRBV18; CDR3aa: CASSIRDNEQFF
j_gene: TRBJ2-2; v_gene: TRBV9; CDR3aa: CASGLDSGGELFF
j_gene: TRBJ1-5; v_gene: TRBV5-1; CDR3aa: CASSSTGLDQPQHF
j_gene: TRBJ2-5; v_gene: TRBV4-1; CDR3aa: CASSQWRGETQYF
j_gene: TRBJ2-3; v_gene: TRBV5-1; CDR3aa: CASSWDSPGTDTQYF
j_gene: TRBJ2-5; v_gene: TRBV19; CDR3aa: CASTHRGQETQYF
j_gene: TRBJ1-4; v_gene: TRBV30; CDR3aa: CAWSDFPWTGEKLFF
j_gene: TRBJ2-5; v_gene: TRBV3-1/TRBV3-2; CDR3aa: CASSVSGLETQYF
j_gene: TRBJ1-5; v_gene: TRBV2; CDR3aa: CASSEAGGGYYNQPQHF
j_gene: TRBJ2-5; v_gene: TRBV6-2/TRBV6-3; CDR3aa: CASSRGLQETQYF
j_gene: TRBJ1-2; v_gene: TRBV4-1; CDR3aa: CASSQYYSSDGYTF
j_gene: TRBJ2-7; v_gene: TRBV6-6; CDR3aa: CASSPRTVSYEQYF
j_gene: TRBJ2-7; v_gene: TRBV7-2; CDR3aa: CASSFAWSSSYEQYF
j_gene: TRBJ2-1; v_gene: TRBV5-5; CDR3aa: CASSSTSGGISEQFF
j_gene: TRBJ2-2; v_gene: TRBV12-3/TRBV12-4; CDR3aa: CASSFESGELFF
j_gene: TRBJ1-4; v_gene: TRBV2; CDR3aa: CASSEGLWEKLFF
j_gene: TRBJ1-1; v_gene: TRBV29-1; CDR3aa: CSVDTWTGVTEAFF
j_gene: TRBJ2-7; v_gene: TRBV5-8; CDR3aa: CASSHRQGKNYEQYF
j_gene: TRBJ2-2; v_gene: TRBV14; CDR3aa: CASSQDPAGGTNTGELFF
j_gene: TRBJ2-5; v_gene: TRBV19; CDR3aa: CASRGQRGQETQYF
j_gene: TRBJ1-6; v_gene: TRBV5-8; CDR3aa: CASSLRSLQGDSPLHF
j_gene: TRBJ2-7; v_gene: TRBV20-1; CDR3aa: CSASGGTYEQYF
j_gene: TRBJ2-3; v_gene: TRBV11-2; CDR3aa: CASSLTLAGDTDTQYF
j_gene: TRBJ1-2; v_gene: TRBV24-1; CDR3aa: CATSEAGPNYGYTF
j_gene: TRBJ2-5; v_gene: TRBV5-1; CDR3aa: CASSREQGSKETQYF
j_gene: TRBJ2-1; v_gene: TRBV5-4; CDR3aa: CASSRTSGGGYNEQFF
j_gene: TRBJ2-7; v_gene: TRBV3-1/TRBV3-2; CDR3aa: CASSSGRGQSYEQYF
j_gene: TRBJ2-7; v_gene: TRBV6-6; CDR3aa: CASRGDSYEQYF
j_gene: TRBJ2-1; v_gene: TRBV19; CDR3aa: CASSTPGTGPWRAYNEQFF
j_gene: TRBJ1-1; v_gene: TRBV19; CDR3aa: CASSPTGINTEAFF
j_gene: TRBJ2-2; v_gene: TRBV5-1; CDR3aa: CASSLVTGDPTGELFF
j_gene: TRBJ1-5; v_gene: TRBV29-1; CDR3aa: CSVASGGSGNQPQHF
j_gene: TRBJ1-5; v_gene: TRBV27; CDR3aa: CASSRTQGGQPQHF
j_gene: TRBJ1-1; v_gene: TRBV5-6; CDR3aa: CASSFTGQGIWAFF
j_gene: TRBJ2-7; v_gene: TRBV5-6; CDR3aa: CASSLRPGDEQYF
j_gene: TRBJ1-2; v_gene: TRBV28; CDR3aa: CASSIPGQGGVNYGYTF
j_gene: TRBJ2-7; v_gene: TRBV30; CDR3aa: CACSGGIVNEQYF
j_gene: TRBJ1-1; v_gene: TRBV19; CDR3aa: CASSIPTGGTEAFF
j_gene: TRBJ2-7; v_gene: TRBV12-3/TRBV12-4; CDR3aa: CASRSKVYEQYF
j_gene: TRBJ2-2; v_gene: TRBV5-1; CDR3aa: CASRTGEWAGELFF
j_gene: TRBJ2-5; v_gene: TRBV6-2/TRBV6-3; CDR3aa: CASSLAGTPETQYF
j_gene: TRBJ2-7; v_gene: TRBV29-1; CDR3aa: CSGIPGTPPYEQYF